The rows below give T cell receptor beta chains drawn from one sample of a study of blood T cell repertoires in COVID-19. Sequenced by immunoSEQ multiplex PCR; TCRdb stores in-frame clones only, minus some. Of about 280,000 clones listed, 88% are singletons. Input material: peripheral blood. These TCRs come from a young man with active or convalescent COVID-19. CDR3s include the opening cysteine and the closing phenylalanine or tryptophan. D genes are given only for firm matches. Size tells how often a clone was seen (once, few, many) or the class of an expanded clone, and some rows leave it out.

V,D,J,size,CDR3,DNA
TRBV6-4,TRBD1,TRBJ2-1,once,CASSVSGTGGHNEQFF,TGTGCCAGCAGTGTCTCCGGGACAGGGGGACACAATGAGCAGTTCTTC
TRBV7-6,-,TRBJ2-2,few,CASSPGGRAGRNTGELFF,TGTGCCAGCAGCCCTGGAGGCCGGGCCGGGCGGAACACCGGGGAGCTGTTTTTT
TRBV29-1,TRBD2,TRBJ2-5,-,CSVTSGGEAGTQYF,TGCAGCGTTACTAGCGGGGGGGAAGCAGGGACCCAGTACTTC
TRBV5-4,TRBD1,TRBJ1-6,-,CASSSEGPQQGDVSPLHF,TGTGCCAGCAGCTCGGAGGGGCCCCAACAGGGGGACGTTTCACCCCTCCACTTT
TRBV27,-,TRBJ2-7,-,CASSFGATYEQYF,TGTGCCAGCAGTTTTGGAGCAACCTACGAGCAGTACTTC
TRBV3-1/TRBV3-2,TRBD1,TRBJ2-7,-,CASSHTGVGYEQYF,TGTGCCAGCAGCCACACAGGGGTTGGCTACGAGCAGTACTTC
TRBV2,-,TRBJ1-2,once,CASNLQVNYGYTF,TGTGCCAGCAACTTACAGGTTAACTATGGCTACACCTTC
TRBV5-4,-,TRBJ2-1,-,CASSLGGNEQFF,TGTGCCAGCAGCTTAGGGGGAAATGAGCAGTTCTTC
TRBV6-5,-,TRBJ2-3,once,CASSHRQYTDTQYF,TGTGCCAGCAGCCATCGCCAGTACACAGATACGCAGTATTTT
TRBV13,TRBD2,TRBJ2-3,-,CASSLGLAGGSTDTQYF,TGTGCCAGCAGCTTAGGGTTAGCGGGGGGCAGCACAGATACGCAGTATTTT
TRBV11-2,TRBD1,TRBJ1-3,-,CASSVDRVSGNTIYF,TGTGCCAGCAGCGTCGACAGGGTTTCGGGAAACACCATATATTTT
TRBV6-5,TRBD1,TRBJ2-5,-,CASSYGDREKTQYF,TGTGCCAGCAGTTACGGGGACAGGGAGAAGACCCAGTACTTC
TRBV27,-,TRBJ1-1,-,CASSFGHSNTEAFF,TGTGCCAGCAGTTTCGGTCATTCGAACACTGAAGCTTTCTTT
TRBV20-1,-,TRBJ2-2,-,CSAGVAGELFF,TGCAGTGCAGGGGTTGCCGGGGAGCTGTTTTTT
TRBV27,TRBD1,TRBJ1-6,-,CASSLLLGTGGSPLHF,TGTGCCAGCAGTCTCCTCCTCGGGACAGGGGGATCACCCCTCCACTTT
TRBV14,TRBD1,TRBJ1-6,-,CASSHGTAQSPLHF,TGTGCCAGCAGCCACGGGACAGCTCAGTCACCCCTCCACTTT
TRBV4-3,-,TRBJ1-3,-,CASSQAGSGGNTIYF,TGCGCCAGCAGCCAAGCAGGGTCCGGTGGAAACACCATATATTTT
TRBV21-1,-,TRBJ1-1,-,CASSTSEGNTEAFF,TGTGCCAGCAGCACATCCGAGGGGAACACTGAAGCTTTCTTT
TRBV9,-,TRBJ1-5,-,CASSVASNQPQHF,TGTGCCAGCAGCGTAGCCTCGAATCAGCCCCAGCATTTT
TRBV14,-,TRBJ2-7,once,CASSQDIGDEQYF,TGTGCCAGCAGCCAAGACATAGGGGACGAGCAGTACTTC
TRBV25-1,-,TRBJ1-1,-,CASSSYRDNTEAFF,TGTGCCAGCAGTTCGTACAGGGATAACACTGAAGCTTTCTTT
TRBV12-3/TRBV12-4,-,TRBJ2-2,-,CASSLYSTGELFF,TGTGCCAGCAGTTTATACAGCACCGGGGAGCTGTTTTTT
TRBV11-2,TRBD2,TRBJ2-5,-,CASSSTSGGEETQYF,TGTGCCAGCAGCTCGACTAGCGGGGGGGAAGAGACCCAGTACTTC
TRBV6-4,TRBD2,TRBJ2-3,-,CASSDQTSGGHDTQYF,TGTGCCAGCAGTGACCAGACTAGCGGGGGTCACGATACGCAGTATTTT
TRBV10-3,-,TRBJ2-5,-,CAITGGFQETQYF,TGTGCCATCACTGGCGGCTTTCAAGAGACCCAGTACTTC
TRBV2,-,TRBJ2-1,-,CASSEAGGGLHEQFF,TGTGCCAGCAGTGAAGCTGGAGGAGGATTGCATGAGCAGTTCTTC
TRBV27,TRBD2,TRBJ2-3,-,CASQSGGGTDTQYF,TGTGCCAGCCAAAGCGGGGGTGGCACAGATACGCAGTATTTT
TRBV7-9,-,TRBJ1-5,-,CASSLGRGEGQPQHF,TGTGCCAGCAGCTTGGGGCGGGGAGAAGGACAGCCCCAGCATTTT
TRBV9,TRBD1,TRBJ1-2,-,CASSVGTEGDRGLNYGYTF,TGTGCCAGCAGCGTAGGAACTGAGGGGGACAGGGGCCTCAACTATGGCTACACCTTC
TRBV19,-,TRBJ2-2,-,CASSLASGGYTGELFF,TGTGCCAGTAGTCTAGCCTCAGGAGGATACACCGGGGAGCTGTTTTTT
TRBV6-6,TRBD2,TRBJ2-2,once,CASSSTGGTGELFF,TGTGCCAGCAGCTCGACGGGGGGCACCGGGGAGCTGTTTTTT
TRBV18,TRBD2,TRBJ2-2,-,CASSLHEVAGNTGELFF,TGTGCCAGCTCCCTCCACGAGGTAGCGGGGAACACCGGGGAGCTGTTTTTT
TRBV7-9,-,TRBJ1-2,-,CASSLSPTQFNYGYTF,TGTGCCAGCAGCTTATCGCCCACACAGTTCAACTATGGCTACACCTTC
TRBV3-1/TRBV3-2,TRBD1,TRBJ1-2,-,CASSQGWDSSNGYTF,TGTGCCAGCAGCCAAGGTTGGGACAGTTCTAACGGCTACACCTTC
TRBV19,-,TRBJ2-7,-,CASSVTGAYEQYF,TGTGCCAGTAGTGTCACAGGCGCCTACGAGCAGTACTTC
TRBV4-1,-,TRBJ2-7,few,CASSLWSSYEQYF,TGCGCCAGCAGCCTTTGGAGCTCCTACGAGCAGTACTTC
TRBV9,TRBD2,TRBJ2-7,-,CASSVASGGAYEQYF,TGTGCCAGCAGCGTGGCTAGCGGGGGGGCCTACGAGCAGTACTTC
TRBV29-1,TRBD2,TRBJ2-7,once,CSATGASGDYEQYF,TGCAGCGCTACGGGGGCTAGCGGGGACTACGAGCAGTACTTC
TRBV19,-,TRBJ1-2,-,CASSLSGVHYGYTF,TGTGCCAGTAGTTTATCCGGGGTGCACTATGGCTACACCTTC
TRBV14,-,TRBJ1-1,-,CASSKGQYTEAFF,TGTGCCAGCAGCAAAGGACAGTACACTGAAGCTTTCTTT
TRBV15,-,TRBJ2-3,-,CATSRVGGSTDTQYF,TGTGCCACCAGCAGAGTCGGAGGCAGCACAGATACGCAGTATTTT
TRBV28,-,TRBJ1-2,once,CASSLGDRHPNYGYTF,TGTGCCAGCAGTTTAGGTGACAGACACCCTAACTATGGCTACACCTTC
TRBV19,TRBD1,TRBJ1-1,-,CASSTDRVNTEAFF,TGTGCCAGTAGTACGGACAGGGTGAACACTGAAGCTTTCTTT
TRBV19,-,TRBJ2-3,-,CASSFQLAGGKTDTQYF,TGTGCCAGTAGTTTTCAGTTGGCGGGCGGCAAGACAGATACGCAGTATTTT